Listed below are T cell receptor beta chains from one sample, sequenced in a study of blood T cell repertoires in COVID-19. Here immunoSEQ multiplex PCR was the method, and the copy in TCRdb shows in-frame clones only, minus some. Of about 160,000 clones in the sample, 60% to 85% were seen once. The sequencing input was peripheral blood. These receptors all stem from a woman in her fifties or sixties with COVID-19, enrolled during active disease. Each CDR3 is given with its conserved first and last residue. The D gene is left open where the match is weak. Some rows mark clone size as missing; the rest say once, few, many or name a class of expanded clone.

>TRBJ1-3|12|TRBV3-1/TRBV3-2|.|.
TGTGCCAGCAGCCCGGTGAGAGACACCATATATTTT
CASSPVRDTIYF
>TRBJ1-4|15|TRBV6-1|once|.
TGTGCCAGCAGTGAAGTGACCGGGACAAAGGAAAAACTGTTTTTT
CASSEVTGTKEKLFF
>TRBJ2-3|13|TRBV3-1/TRBV3-2|once|.
TGTGCCAGCAGCCCCTCGGCGGGGAGGTCGCAGTATTTT
CASSPSAGRSQYF
>TRBJ2-1|20|TRBV7-6|.|TRBD2
TGTGCCAGCAGCTTAGGTTACGGACTAGCAAAAACTAGCTCCTACAATGAGCAGTTCTTC
CASSLGYGLAKTSSYNEQFF
>TRBJ1-5|16|TRBV9|.|.
TGTGCCAGCAGCGTAACGCAGGGGACGGGGAATCAGCCCCAGCATTTT
CASSVTQGTGNQPQHF
>TRBJ2-1|17|TRBV19|.|TRBD2
TGTGCCAGTAGTACTACTTGGACTAGCGGAGCGTACAATGAGCAGTTCTTC
CASSTTWTSGAYNEQFF
>TRBJ1-6|14|TRBV5-6|.|.
TGTGCCAGCAGCCAAGGGGCAGGGCATTCACCCCTCCACTTT
CASSQGAGHSPLHF
>TRBJ2-7|16|TRBV7-8|.|TRBD2
TGTGCCAGCAGCCTAAACCCGACTAGCAGGAGCTACGAGCAGTACTTC
CASSLNPTSRSYEQYF
>TRBJ2-2|14|TRBV5-1|.|.
TGCGCCAGCAGCTTGTCGACAACGACCGGGGAGCTGTTTTTT
CASSLSTTTGELFF
>TRBJ2-7|17|TRBV27|.|.
TGTGCCAGCAGCCCACCCTCAGGGTCGATGGTGGCCCACGAGCAGTACTTC
CASSPPSGSMVAHEQYF
>TRBJ1-6|14|TRBV5-4|.|TRBD1
TGTGCCAGCAGCTCCGACAGGGCTAATTCACCCCTCCACTTT
CASSSDRANSPLHF
>TRBJ2-3|16|TRBV7-8|few|TRBD2
TGTGCCAGCAGCTTAGCTCGACTAGCGCACACAGATACGCAGTATTTT
CASSLARLAHTDTQYF
>TRBJ1-4|13|TRBV7-9|.|TRBD1
TGTGCCAGCAGCCGGGACAGTAATGAAAAACTGTTTTTT
CASSRDSNEKLFF
>TRBJ1-4|16|TRBV6-1|.|TRBD1
TGTGCCAGCAGTGAAGTAAGGGACAGATTTAATGAAAAACTGTTTTTT
CASSEVRDRFNEKLFF
>TRBJ2-7|15|TRBV28|.|TRBD1
TGTGCCAGTTCTGTAGTGGACAGGGGGTTCGACGAGCAGTACTTC
CASSVVDRGFDEQYF
>TRBJ2-2|15|TRBV6-5|.|TRBD1
TGTGCCAGCAGAACAGGGGCCTTGAACACCGGGGAGCTGTTTTTT
CASRTGALNTGELFF
>TRBJ1-1|11|TRBV28|.|TRBD1
TGTGCCAGCAGTGACAGGGTTGGTGCTTTCTTT
CASSDRVGAFF
>TRBJ1-3|12|TRBV9|few|.
TGTGCCAGCAGTTCCCTTCGGGACACCATATATTTT
CASSSLRDTIYF
>TRBJ1-5|14|TRBV6-6|.|.
TGTGCCAGCAGTTACGGGGGCACGGGTCAGCCCCAGCATTTT
CASSYGGTGQPQHF
>TRBJ2-1|15|TRBV2|once|TRBD2
TGTGCCAGCAGTGCGAGGTCGGGAGGCTACAATGAGCAGTTCTTC
CASSARSGGYNEQFF
>TRBJ2-1|15|TRBV2|.|.
TGTGCCAGCAGATTCGGGACTCGCGGCGAGAATGAGCAGTTCTTC
CASRFGTRGENEQFF
>TRBJ2-7|14|TRBV30|few|.
TGTGCCTGGAGTGTTCCAGTCCGCTCCTACGAGCAGTACTTC
CAWSVPVRSYEQYF
>TRBJ2-6|17|TRBV5-6|.|.
TGTGCCAGCAGCCCTCCGGGACATAGCTCTGGGGCCAACGTCCTGACTTTC
CASSPPGHSSGANVLTF
>TRBJ2-3|11|TRBV24-1|.|.
TGTGCCACCAGTACGGGGAGTACGCAGTATTTT
CATSTGSTQYF
>TRBJ2-5|15|TRBV7-7|.|.
TGTGCTAGCAGCCTAGGCCTAGCGAGCCAAGAGACCCAGTACTTC
CASSLGLASQETQYF
>TRBJ1-2|13|TRBV20-1|.|.
TGCAGTGCTAGTCCCCCGGGGAACTATGGCTACACCTTC
CSASPPGNYGYTF
>TRBJ1-5|14|TRBV29-1|.|TRBD1
TGCAGCGTTCAACAGGGGGTTGGTGATCAGCCCCAGCATTTT
CSVQQGVGDQPQHF
>TRBJ2-1|13|TRBV7-2|once|.
TGTGCCAGCAGCTTTGGGGTTCGGGGGGAGCAGTTCTTC
CASSFGVRGEQFF
>TRBJ1-3|16|TRBV15|.|.
TGTGCCACCAGCAGAGACAGGGATTTGTCTGGAAACACCATATATTTT
CATSRDRDLSGNTIYF
>TRBJ1-5|15|TRBV19|once|.
TGTGCCAGTAGTGTCTCAGGGCGCTTCAATCAGCCCCAGCATTTT
CASSVSGRFNQPQHF
>TRBJ1-3|17|TRBV3-1/TRBV3-2|.|.
TGTGCCAGCAGCCAAGTTACGGGATCCAGCTCTGGAAACACCATATATTTT
CASSQVTGSSSGNTIYF
>TRBJ2-1|16|TRBV29-1|.|TRBD2
TGCAGCGTTGGGGGGACTAGCGGGAGACAACTTCAGGAGCAGTTCTTC
CSVGGTSGRQLQEQFF
>TRBJ2-2|16|TRBV5-1|.|.
TGCGCCAGCAGCTTTCAGCTCGCGGAACGGACCGGGGAGCTGTTTTTT
CASSFQLAERTGELFF
>TRBJ2-3|14|TRBV7-3|.|TRBD2
TGTGCCAGCAGCTTAAGGTCCGGGGGGGATACGCAGTATTTT
CASSLRSGGDTQYF
>TRBJ1-3|16|TRBV30|.|TRBD1
TGTGCCTGGAGTGTCCCCAACAGGGGTCCCAGAAACACCATATATTTT
CAWSVPNRGPRNTIYF
>TRBJ2-3|14|TRBV6-4|.|TRBD2
TGTGCCAGCAGTGAAGCGGGAGACACAGATACGCAGTATTTT
CASSEAGDTDTQYF
>TRBJ1-2|11|TRBV30|.|TRBD1
TGTGCCTGGTCGTCAGGGGGTGGCTACACCTTC
CAWSSGGGYTF
>TRBJ2-7|17|TRBV7-8|.|TRBD2
TGTGCCAGCAGCCTCCTGCGGGGCGGGAGGGGCTCCTACGAGCAGTACTTC
CASSLLRGGRGSYEQYF
>TRBJ1-5|14|TRBV5-1|.|TRBD1
TGCGCCAGCAGCTGGGGGACAGGTAATCAGCCCCAGCATTTT
CASSWGTGNQPQHF
>TRBJ2-1|12|TRBV9|.|.
TGTGCCAGCACGCCCCTTGGCGGGGAGCAGTTCTTC
CASTPLGGEQFF
>TRBJ1-3|14|TRBV19|.|.
TGTGCCAGTGCTGAGAGGTTCAGTGGAAACACCATATATTTT
CASAERFSGNTIYF
>TRBJ2-6|19|TRBV5-1|.|TRBD1
TGCGCCAGCAGCCTAAAACCGGGACAGGGCAGCTCTGGGGCCAACGTCCTGACTTTC
CASSLKPGQGSSGANVLTF
>TRBJ2-3|14|TRBV9|.|.
TGTGCCAGCAGCGTGGCAGGAAGCACAGATACGCAGTATTTT
CASSVAGSTDTQYF
>TRBJ2-1|14|TRBV11-1|.|TRBD2
TGTGCCAGCAGCCGAGCGGGGAACTACAATGAGCAGTTCTTC
CASSRAGNYNEQFF
>TRBJ1-6|18|TRBV4-3|.|.
TGCGCCAGCAGCCAAGTTCGGCAGGGAAACTCTTATAATTCACCCCTCCACTTT
CASSQVRQGNSYNSPLHF
>TRBJ2-5|15|TRBV7-7|.|TRBD1
TGTGCTAGCAGCCGGGGGACAGGGTCCCAAGAGACCCAGTACTTC
CASSRGTGSQETQYF
>TRBJ1-2|12|TRBV30|.|.
TGTGCCTGGGAAATGGGGGGTTCAGGTTACACCTTC
CAWEMGGSGYTF
>TRBJ2-4|17|TRBV18|.|.
TGTGCCAGCTCACCACCGGTCGTGGCAGGGTCCCAAAACATTCAGTACTTC
CASSPPVVAGSQNIQYF
>TRBJ2-1|15|TRBV3-1/TRBV3-2|.|.
TGTGCCAGCAGCCAAGCGAGGAGCTCCTACAATGAGCAGTTCTTC
CASSQARSSYNEQFF
>TRBJ2-1|15|TRBV6-5|.|TRBD1
TGTGCCAGCTCCCAAGACAGGGGATTCATCAATGAGCAGTTCTTC
CASSQDRGFINEQFF
>TRBJ2-1|13|TRBV19|.|.
TGTGCCAGTAGCCCGTCCGGGTTTAGTGAGCAGTTCTTC
CASSPSGFSEQFF
>TRBJ2-6|17|TRBV19|few|.
TGTGCCAGTAGTATGGGGCTTGCGGGGCCCGGGGCCAACGTCCTGACTTTC
CASSMGLAGPGANVLTF
>TRBJ1-1|15|TRBV4-2|.|TRBD1
TGTGCCAGCAGCCCGGGACAGGGGACCAACACTGAAGCTTTCTTT
CASSPGQGTNTEAFF